Listed below are T cell receptor beta chains from one sample, sequenced in a study of blood T cell repertoires in COVID-19. Data came from immunoSEQ multiplex PCR; TCRdb stores just in-frame clones and leaves some out. Among some 130,000 clones listed, under 85% were seen once. Sequenced material: PBMCs or T cells enriched from blood (not recorded which). These receptors all stem from a man aged 25-45 years who had recovered from COVID-19. CDR3s include the opening cysteine and the closing phenylalanine or tryptophan. Each record gives: clone size, V gene, D gene, J gene, CDR3 protein, CDR3 DNA. D genes are given only for firm matches. Clone size is not always given. Where it is, it says once, few, many or a class for expanded clones.

clone size: -
V gene: TRBV19
D gene: -
J gene: TRBJ2-3
CDR3 protein: CATSGTHSTDTQYF
CDR3 DNA: TGTGCCACCAGCGGGACACACAGCACAGATACGCAGTATTTT

clone size: once
V gene: TRBV2
D gene: -
J gene: TRBJ2-5
CDR3 protein: CASNQGSVSAQYF
CDR3 DNA: TGTGCCAGCAACCAGGGGAGTGTTTCGGCCCAGTACTTC

clone size: many
V gene: TRBV5-1
D gene: TRBD1
J gene: TRBJ1-3
CDR3 protein: CASSSWTGTGNTIYF
CDR3 DNA: TGCGCCAGCAGCTCGTGGACAGGGACTGGAAACACCATATATTTT

clone size: once
V gene: TRBV3-1/TRBV3-2
D gene: -
J gene: TRBJ1-1
CDR3 protein: CASSQERGLESEAFF
CDR3 DNA: TGTGCCAGCAGCCAAGAACGGGGACTCGAATCCGAAGCTTTCTTT

clone size: -
V gene: TRBV27
D gene: TRBD1
J gene: TRBJ1-5
CDR3 protein: CASSLYRGNQPQHF
CDR3 DNA: TGTGCCAGCAGTTTGTACAGGGGGAATCAGCCCCAGCATTTT

clone size: many
V gene: TRBV7-4
D gene: TRBD1
J gene: TRBJ1-6
CDR3 protein: CASSRDRSYNSPLHF
CDR3 DNA: TGTGCCAGCAGCAGGGACAGGTCCTATAATTCACCCCTCCACTTT

clone size: -
V gene: TRBV19
D gene: TRBD1
J gene: TRBJ1-1
CDR3 protein: CASSRLTGKGVTEAFF
CDR3 DNA: TGTGCCAGTAGTAGACTGACAGGGAAAGGGGTCACTGAAGCTTTCTTT

clone size: -
V gene: TRBV19
D gene: TRBD1
J gene: TRBJ2-7
CDR3 protein: CASSTGTVAYEQYF
CDR3 DNA: TGTGCCAGTAGTACCGGGACAGTCGCCTACGAGCAGTACTTC

clone size: -
V gene: TRBV5-6
D gene: -
J gene: TRBJ1-6
CDR3 protein: CASSLGEESPLHF
CDR3 DNA: TGTGCCAGCAGCTTGGGAGAGGAATCACCCCTCCACTTT

clone size: -
V gene: TRBV27
D gene: TRBD1
J gene: TRBJ1-2
CDR3 protein: CASSLSWDRDYYGYTF
CDR3 DNA: TGTGCCAGCAGTTTGAGTTGGGACAGGGATTACTATGGCTACACCTTC

clone size: -
V gene: TRBV5-1
D gene: TRBD1
J gene: TRBJ1-1
CDR3 protein: CASSFKGAVEAFF
CDR3 DNA: TGCGCCAGCAGCTTCAAGGGGGCGGTTGAAGCTTTCTTT

clone size: -
V gene: TRBV27
D gene: -
J gene: TRBJ1-4
CDR3 protein: CASSSESRRTNEKLFF
CDR3 DNA: TGTGCCAGCAGTTCAGAGTCGAGGCGGACTAATGAAAAACTGTTTTTT

clone size: -
V gene: TRBV5-4
D gene: -
J gene: TRBJ1-1
CDR3 protein: CASSRGQKDQVTEAFF
CDR3 DNA: TGTGCCAGCAGTCGAGGACAGAAGGATCAAGTCACTGAAGCTTTCTTT

clone size: -
V gene: TRBV9
D gene: TRBD2
J gene: TRBJ2-2
CDR3 protein: CASSRRGGRNTGELFF
CDR3 DNA: TGTGCCAGCAGCAGGCGGGGGGGCCGGAACACCGGGGAGCTGTTTTTT

clone size: -
V gene: TRBV24-1
D gene: -
J gene: TRBJ1-2
CDR3 protein: CATKAGIEGYTF
CDR3 DNA: TGTGCCACCAAAGCCGGGATTGAGGGCTACACCTTC

clone size: -
V gene: TRBV11-1
D gene: -
J gene: TRBJ2-2
CDR3 protein: CASSPDRLNTGELFF
CDR3 DNA: TGTGCCAGCAGCCCCGACAGGTTGAACACCGGGGAGCTGTTTTTT

clone size: -
V gene: TRBV10-3
D gene: -
J gene: TRBJ1-2
CDR3 protein: CAISVGGANYGYTF
CDR3 DNA: TGTGCCATCAGTGTGGGGGGAGCTAACTATGGCTACACCTTC

clone size: -
V gene: TRBV6-5
D gene: TRBD2
J gene: TRBJ2-7
CDR3 protein: CASSYVPSGRYEQYF
CDR3 DNA: TGTGCCAGCAGTTACGTTCCTAGCGGGAGGTACGAGCAGTACTTC

clone size: -
V gene: TRBV12-3/TRBV12-4
D gene: -
J gene: TRBJ1-1
CDR3 protein: CASSLSRITEAFF
CDR3 DNA: TGTGCCAGCAGTTTATCCAGGATCACTGAAGCTTTCTTT

clone size: -
V gene: TRBV27
D gene: -
J gene: TRBJ1-6
CDR3 protein: CASSLGGKNSPLHF
CDR3 DNA: TGTGCCAGCAGTTTAGGCGGCAAGAATTCACCCCTCCACTTT

clone size: -
V gene: TRBV5-5
D gene: TRBD2
J gene: TRBJ2-1
CDR3 protein: CASSLAGTSGRGDEQFF
CDR3 DNA: TGTGCCAGCAGCTTGGCCGGGACTAGCGGGAGGGGCGATGAGCAGTTCTTC

clone size: -
V gene: TRBV9
D gene: TRBD2
J gene: TRBJ2-5
CDR3 protein: CASSRLAGASQETQYF
CDR3 DNA: TGTGCCAGTAGCCGTCTAGCGGGAGCGTCGCAAGAGACCCAGTACTTC

clone size: -
V gene: TRBV9
D gene: -
J gene: TRBJ2-1
CDR3 protein: CASSVGLGDGHEQFF
CDR3 DNA: TGTGCCAGCAGCGTAGGATTGGGAGACGGCCATGAGCAGTTCTTC

clone size: -
V gene: TRBV6-5
D gene: TRBD2
J gene: TRBJ2-1
CDR3 protein: CASSSTSGGAFF
CDR3 DNA: TGTGCCAGCAGTTCCACTAGCGGGGGGGCCTTCTTC

clone size: -
V gene: TRBV6-5
D gene: TRBD2
J gene: TRBJ2-7
CDR3 protein: CASRPGTNSYEQYF
CDR3 DNA: TGTGCCAGCAGACCCGGGACTAACTCCTACGAGCAGTACTTC

clone size: -
V gene: TRBV6-5
D gene: -
J gene: TRBJ1-2
CDR3 protein: CASSYSQGYGYTF
CDR3 DNA: TGTGCCAGCAGTTACTCTCAGGGTTATGGCTACACCTTC

clone size: -
V gene: TRBV11-1
D gene: -
J gene: TRBJ1-1
CDR3 protein: CASSLYPVNTEAFF
CDR3 DNA: TGTGCCAGCAGTTTATACCCAGTGAACACTGAAGCTTTCTTT

clone size: -
V gene: TRBV25-1
D gene: TRBD1
J gene: TRBJ1-3
CDR3 protein: CASSRTGSGNTIYF
CDR3 DNA: TGTGCCAGCAGTCGGACAGGATCTGGAAACACCATATATTTT

clone size: few
V gene: TRBV29-1
D gene: TRBD1
J gene: TRBJ1-1
CDR3 protein: CSGRQGPNLNTEAFF
CDR3 DNA: TGCAGCGGGAGACAGGGCCCGAACCTGAACACTGAAGCTTTCTTT

clone size: -
V gene: TRBV18
D gene: -
J gene: TRBJ1-6
CDR3 protein: CASSEISSYNSPLHF
CDR3 DNA: TGTGCCAGCTCGGAGATAAGCTCCTATAATTCACCCCTCCACTTT

clone size: once
V gene: TRBV5-1
D gene: TRBD1
J gene: TRBJ2-1
CDR3 protein: CASSNAGQGEYNEQFF
CDR3 DNA: TGCGCCAGCAGCAACGCGGGACAGGGCGAGTACAATGAGCAGTTCTTC

clone size: once
V gene: TRBV19
D gene: TRBD1
J gene: TRBJ1-1
CDR3 protein: CAVGRGAGNTEAFF
CDR3 DNA: TGTGCCGTGGGCAGGGGGGCAGGGAACACTGAAGCTTTCTTT

clone size: -
V gene: TRBV2
D gene: -
J gene: TRBJ1-1
CDR3 protein: CASSSDSNTEAFF
CDR3 DNA: TGTGCCAGCAGTTCCGACAGCAACACTGAAGCTTTCTTT

clone size: few
V gene: TRBV7-2
D gene: -
J gene: TRBJ1-1
CDR3 protein: CASSLNVRNTEAFF
CDR3 DNA: TGTGCCAGCAGCTTGAACGTCAGGAACACTGAAGCTTTCTTT

clone size: -
V gene: TRBV18
D gene: TRBD1
J gene: TRBJ2-7
CDR3 protein: CASSRTGAINEQYF
CDR3 DNA: TGTGCCAGCTCCCGGACAGGGGCAATCAACGAGCAGTACTTC

clone size: -
V gene: TRBV3-1/TRBV3-2
D gene: -
J gene: TRBJ2-7
CDR3 protein: CASSQSAGPSGQYF
CDR3 DNA: TGTGCCAGCAGCCAATCCGCGGGACCCTCGGGGCAGTACTTC

clone size: -
V gene: TRBV7-9
D gene: TRBD1
J gene: TRBJ1-1
CDR3 protein: CASSLVGGSTEAFF
CDR3 DNA: TGTGCCAGCAGCTTAGTAGGGGGCAGCACTGAAGCTTTCTTT

clone size: many
V gene: TRBV7-8
D gene: -
J gene: TRBJ1-1
CDR3 protein: CASSSREANTEAFF
CDR3 DNA: TGTGCCAGCAGCTCCAGGGAGGCGAACACTGAAGCTTTCTTT

clone size: few
V gene: TRBV4-2
D gene: TRBD2
J gene: TRBJ2-1
CDR3 protein: CASSQDSSGRSNEQFF
CDR3 DNA: TGTGCCAGCAGCCAAGATTCGAGCGGGAGGTCCAATGAGCAGTTCTTC

clone size: -
V gene: TRBV28
D gene: -
J gene: TRBJ2-3
CDR3 protein: CATTSERNTQYF
CDR3 DNA: TGTGCCACCACTTCGGAGCGAAATACGCAGTATTTT

clone size: -
V gene: TRBV5-1
D gene: -
J gene: TRBJ1-2
CDR3 protein: CASSLATGMSHGYTF
CDR3 DNA: TGCGCCAGCAGCTTGGCAACCGGGATGTCCCATGGCTACACCTTC

clone size: once
V gene: TRBV5-4
D gene: TRBD2
J gene: TRBJ2-1
CDR3 protein: CASSLATSGRFMNEQFF
CDR3 DNA: TGTGCCAGCAGCTTGGCTACTAGCGGGAGGTTTATGAATGAGCAGTTCTTC

clone size: -
V gene: TRBV11-2
D gene: TRBD2
J gene: TRBJ2-1
CDR3 protein: CASSSPPGLAGAYNEQFF
CDR3 DNA: TGTGCCAGCAGCTCCCCCCCGGGACTAGCGGGGGCCTACAATGAGCAGTTCTTC

clone size: -
V gene: TRBV7-9
D gene: -
J gene: TRBJ2-2
CDR3 protein: CASSSADSPTGLFF
CDR3 DNA: TGTGCCAGCAGCTCAGCCGATTCTCCCACGGGGCTGTTTTTT

clone size: -
V gene: TRBV19
D gene: TRBD1
J gene: TRBJ1-5
CDR3 protein: CASSTPDRGENQPQHF
CDR3 DNA: TGTGCCAGTAGTACCCCGGACAGGGGGGAAAATCAGCCCCAGCATTTT

clone size: -
V gene: TRBV11-2
D gene: -
J gene: TRBJ2-7
CDR3 protein: CASSINTAYEQYF
CDR3 DNA: TGTGCCAGCAGCATCAACACAGCCTACGAGCAGTACTTC

clone size: -
V gene: TRBV11-2
D gene: -
J gene: TRBJ1-6
CDR3 protein: CASSLRYNSPLHF
CDR3 DNA: TGTGCCAGCAGCTTGAGGTATAATTCACCCCTCCACTTT

clone size: -
V gene: TRBV5-1
D gene: TRBD2
J gene: TRBJ2-1
CDR3 protein: CASSPGGTTVNEQFF
CDR3 DNA: TGCGCCAGCAGCCCGGGTGGGACTACCGTCAATGAGCAGTTCTTC

clone size: -
V gene: TRBV6-4
D gene: -
J gene: TRBJ2-1
CDR3 protein: CASSDSFGLNEQFF
CDR3 DNA: TGTGCCAGCAGTGACTCGTTTGGCCTCAATGAGCAGTTCTTC

clone size: -
V gene: TRBV5-1
D gene: -
J gene: TRBJ2-5
CDR3 protein: CASSRVGGRLTQETQYF
CDR3 DNA: TGCGCCAGCAGCCGGGTGGGGGGACGCCTTACCCAAGAGACCCAGTACTTC

clone size: -
V gene: TRBV5-1
D gene: TRBD1
J gene: TRBJ1-1
CDR3 protein: CASSSRTGAGTEAFF
CDR3 DNA: TGCGCCAGCAGTTCGAGGACAGGGGCAGGCACTGAAGCTTTCTTT

clone size: -
V gene: TRBV2
D gene: TRBD1
J gene: TRBJ2-3
CDR3 protein: CASSYDRGTDTQYF
CDR3 DNA: TGTGCCAGCAGCTATGACAGGGGCACAGATACGCAGTATTTT

clone size: -
V gene: TRBV11-3
D gene: TRBD2
J gene: TRBJ2-1
CDR3 protein: CASSRGSGTYNEQFF
CDR3 DNA: TGTGCCAGCTCCCGGGGTAGCGGGACCTACAATGAGCAGTTCTTC

clone size: -
V gene: TRBV10-3
D gene: -
J gene: TRBJ2-5
CDR3 protein: CAISWHLQETQYF
CDR3 DNA: TGTGCCATCAGTTGGCATTTACAAGAGACCCAGTACTTC

clone size: -
V gene: TRBV30
D gene: TRBD1
J gene: TRBJ2-3
CDR3 protein: CAWDSWDTQYF
CDR3 DNA: TGTGCATGGGACAGTTGGGATACGCAGTATTTT

clone size: once
V gene: TRBV5-1
D gene: TRBD1
J gene: TRBJ1-6
CDR3 protein: CASSSSPSDDRVNSPLHF
CDR3 DNA: TGCGCCAGCAGTTCATCTCCCTCGGACGACAGGGTGAATTCACCCCTCCACTTT

clone size: -
V gene: TRBV3-1/TRBV3-2
D gene: TRBD1
J gene: TRBJ1-2
CDR3 protein: CASSQEQGIGYGYTF
CDR3 DNA: TGTGCCAGCAGCCAAGAACAGGGGATAGGATATGGCTACACCTTC

clone size: -
V gene: TRBV7-9
D gene: TRBD2
J gene: TRBJ2-1
CDR3 protein: CASSSTKTSGSFNEQFF
CDR3 DNA: TGTGCCAGCAGCTCAACTAAGACTAGCGGGAGTTTCAATGAGCAGTTCTTC

clone size: few
V gene: TRBV5-1
D gene: -
J gene: TRBJ2-7
CDR3 protein: CASSLGEVAYEQYF
CDR3 DNA: TGCGCCAGCAGCTTAGGGGAAGTAGCCTACGAGCAGTACTTC

clone size: -
V gene: TRBV2
D gene: -
J gene: TRBJ2-2
CDR3 protein: CASSAEGGTGELFF
CDR3 DNA: TGTGCCAGCAGTGCGGAGGGTGGCACCGGGGAGCTGTTTTTT